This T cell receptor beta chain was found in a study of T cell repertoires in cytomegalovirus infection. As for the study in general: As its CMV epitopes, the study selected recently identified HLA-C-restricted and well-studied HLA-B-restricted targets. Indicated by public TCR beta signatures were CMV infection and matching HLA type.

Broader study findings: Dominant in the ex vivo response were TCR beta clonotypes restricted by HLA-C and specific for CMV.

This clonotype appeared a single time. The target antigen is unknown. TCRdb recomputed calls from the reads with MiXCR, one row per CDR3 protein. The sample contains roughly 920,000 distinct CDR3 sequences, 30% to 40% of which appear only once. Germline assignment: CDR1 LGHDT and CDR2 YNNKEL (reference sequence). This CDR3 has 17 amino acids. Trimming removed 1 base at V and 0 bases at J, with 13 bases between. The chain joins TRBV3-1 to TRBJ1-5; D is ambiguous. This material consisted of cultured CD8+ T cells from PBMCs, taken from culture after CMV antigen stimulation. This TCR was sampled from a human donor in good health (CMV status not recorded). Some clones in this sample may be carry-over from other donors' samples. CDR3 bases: TGTGCCAGCAGCCAAGGAAGCGCGAGTCATAGCAATCAGCCCCAGCATTTT. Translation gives CASSQGSASHSNQPQHF.